This is a list of T cell receptor beta chains from one sample in a study of T-cell memory formation after mild COVID-19. TCRdb recomputed calls from the 5' RACE reads with MiXCR, one row per CDR3 protein. The sample includes 250,000 to 350,000 distinct CDR3 sequences, around 19% of them seen just once. Material for sequencing was PBMCs or a T cell subset sorted from them (not recorded which). The receptor set was obtained from a man aged 18 to 29 who had mild COVID-19 (a few samples of this study predate the infection). Cell type and time point are not known. Both conserved end residues are part of each CDR3. Each record gives: V gene, J gene, CDR3 protein.

V gene: TRBV7-2
J gene: TRBJ2-5
CDR3 protein: CASSRRALQETQYF

V gene: TRBV6-2/TRBV6-3
J gene: TRBJ2-2
CDR3 protein: CASSSRTGSYDTGELFF

V gene: TRBV4-1
J gene: TRBJ2-1
CDR3 protein: CASRGLAGNNEQFF

V gene: TRBV11-2
J gene: TRBJ2-5
CDR3 protein: CASSSRGGLIQETQYF

V gene: TRBV12-3/TRBV12-4
J gene: TRBJ2-7
CDR3 protein: CATRTGFGGEQYF

V gene: TRBV6-6
J gene: TRBJ2-3
CDR3 protein: CASNGQRGVSTDTQYF

V gene: TRBV20-1
J gene: TRBJ2-5
CDR3 protein: CSANRGGGETQYF

V gene: TRBV7-9
J gene: TRBJ1-1
CDR3 protein: CASSWGQSGTEAFF

V gene: TRBV10-3
J gene: TRBJ2-1
CDR3 protein: CAISESGLAALGNEQFF

V gene: TRBV7-3
J gene: TRBJ2-6
CDR3 protein: CASSPTSGANVLTF

V gene: TRBV9
J gene: TRBJ1-2
CDR3 protein: CASSVVGGSLYGYTF

V gene: TRBV7-2
J gene: TRBJ1-6
CDR3 protein: CASSLGHSPLHF

V gene: TRBV12-3/TRBV12-4
J gene: TRBJ2-2
CDR3 protein: CASSPTGSTGELFF

V gene: TRBV29-1
J gene: TRBJ2-6
CDR3 protein: CSVGSSRSGANVLTF

V gene: TRBV7-9
J gene: TRBJ2-5
CDR3 protein: CASSYGQGSEETQYF

V gene: TRBV18
J gene: TRBJ1-1
CDR3 protein: CASSPLFPGGNTEAFF

V gene: TRBV5-1
J gene: TRBJ2-5
CDR3 protein: CASSLGGLRAQETQYF

V gene: TRBV5-1
J gene: TRBJ2-2
CDR3 protein: CASNFASGETGELFF

V gene: TRBV4-1
J gene: TRBJ2-5
CDR3 protein: CASSLTSGVRGETQYF

V gene: TRBV6-5
J gene: TRBJ1-2
CDR3 protein: CASSRPGRGYTF

V gene: TRBV2
J gene: TRBJ1-1
CDR3 protein: CASSAGVVTEAFF

V gene: TRBV12-3/TRBV12-4
J gene: TRBJ1-2
CDR3 protein: CASSWGAAGYTF

V gene: TRBV20-1
J gene: TRBJ2-3
CDR3 protein: CSAPRSTRGGDTQYF

V gene: TRBV10-3
J gene: TRBJ2-2
CDR3 protein: CAISGEGRLTGELFF

V gene: TRBV25-1
J gene: TRBJ2-1
CDR3 protein: CASSVGNEQFF

V gene: TRBV3-1
J gene: TRBJ1-2
CDR3 protein: CASSQSDRSYTF

V gene: TRBV4-3
J gene: TRBJ1-1
CDR3 protein: CASSYRDGAETEAFF

V gene: TRBV20-1
J gene: TRBJ2-3
CDR3 protein: CSARDRRQGTDTQYF

V gene: TRBV2
J gene: TRBJ1-5
CDR3 protein: CASSETFRQQPQHF

V gene: TRBV30
J gene: TRBJ1-2
CDR3 protein: CAWSVGGYGYTF

V gene: TRBV2
J gene: TRBJ1-2
CDR3 protein: CASSEAGGYTF

V gene: TRBV5-1
J gene: TRBJ1-6
CDR3 protein: CASSLEGTDSPLHF

V gene: TRBV10-3
J gene: TRBJ2-7
CDR3 protein: CAISELGGSYEQYF

V gene: TRBV19
J gene: TRBJ1-2
CDR3 protein: CASSIDRRGVVDGYTF

V gene: TRBV18
J gene: TRBJ2-1
CDR3 protein: CASSPDNAINEQFF

V gene: TRBV6-5
J gene: TRBJ2-1
CDR3 protein: CASNPPGAEQFF

V gene: TRBV9
J gene: TRBJ2-1
CDR3 protein: CASSVAIVNEQFF

V gene: TRBV20-1
J gene: TRBJ1-3
CDR3 protein: CSARGTGGAWGNTIYF

V gene: TRBV15
J gene: TRBJ1-2
CDR3 protein: CATSSGYRQKGYGYTF

V gene: TRBV5-1
J gene: TRBJ2-1
CDR3 protein: CASSSGQDYNEQFF

V gene: TRBV11-2
J gene: TRBJ1-1
CDR3 protein: CASSLRREGTEAFF

V gene: TRBV7-2
J gene: TRBJ2-2
CDR3 protein: CASSYASGGGELFF

V gene: TRBV4-1
J gene: TRBJ1-2
CDR3 protein: CASSQVNRGSAGYTF

V gene: TRBV2
J gene: TRBJ2-5
CDR3 protein: CASDREETQYF

V gene: TRBV4-1
J gene: TRBJ1-4
CDR3 protein: CASSPQGIEKLFF

V gene: TRBV7-2
J gene: TRBJ1-5
CDR3 protein: CASSNSNQPQHF

V gene: TRBV4-3
J gene: TRBJ2-1
CDR3 protein: CASSPLFRGGWDEQFF

V gene: TRBV7-9
J gene: TRBJ2-3
CDR3 protein: CASSLSGGQVTDTQYF

V gene: TRBV5-1
J gene: TRBJ2-7
CDR3 protein: CASSLLTDSYEQYF

V gene: TRBV2
J gene: TRBJ2-7
CDR3 protein: CASSEQPTTSYEQYF

V gene: TRBV20-1
J gene: TRBJ1-1
CDR3 protein: CSAVDPRGNTEAFF

V gene: TRBV7-9
J gene: TRBJ2-5
CDR3 protein: CASVNQRDQETQYF

V gene: TRBV7-2
J gene: TRBJ1-1
CDR3 protein: CASSFARGRAEAFF

V gene: TRBV20-1
J gene: TRBJ2-5
CDR3 protein: CSARGGSTETQYF